The source of this T cell receptor (beta chain) is a study of CD8 T cells in ankylosing spondylitis. General study points: Some of these motif variants have turned up before, in reports on reactive arthritis synovial fluid and blood. Made up of about eight highly homologous variants, a TCR beta motif appeared characteristic of ankylosing spondylitis blood. Peripheral blood held disease-linked clones only at relatively low frequency, and these were CD8+. Significant enrichment of disease-linked clones was reportedly seen in matched ankylosing spondylitis synovial fluid.

This clonotype appeared once. No antigen is known for it. The CDR3 covers 14 residues. Germline trimming cut 2 bases from V and 0 bases from J; bases unmatched to any gene: 0. Germline V gene lookup returns CDR1 LGHDT and CDR2 YNNKEL (reference sequence). Library preparation for TCR beta used quantitative 5'-RACE with molecular barcodes. MiXCR, applied by TCRdb to the 5' RACE reads, yields one record per CDR3 protein. The sample records approximately 540,000 distinct CDR3 sequences, roughly 13% being singletons. Sequencing was done on a sample of blood, either unsorted or a sorted T cell fraction (not recorded which). The sequence derives from a male donor with ankylosing spondylitis. V gene TRBV3-1 combines with J gene TRBJ2-7; TRBD2 matches 8 bases. CDR3 sequence (DNA): TGTGCCAGCAGCCAACTAGCGGGCTCCTACGAGCAGTACTTC. It yields the protein CASSQLAGSYEQYF.